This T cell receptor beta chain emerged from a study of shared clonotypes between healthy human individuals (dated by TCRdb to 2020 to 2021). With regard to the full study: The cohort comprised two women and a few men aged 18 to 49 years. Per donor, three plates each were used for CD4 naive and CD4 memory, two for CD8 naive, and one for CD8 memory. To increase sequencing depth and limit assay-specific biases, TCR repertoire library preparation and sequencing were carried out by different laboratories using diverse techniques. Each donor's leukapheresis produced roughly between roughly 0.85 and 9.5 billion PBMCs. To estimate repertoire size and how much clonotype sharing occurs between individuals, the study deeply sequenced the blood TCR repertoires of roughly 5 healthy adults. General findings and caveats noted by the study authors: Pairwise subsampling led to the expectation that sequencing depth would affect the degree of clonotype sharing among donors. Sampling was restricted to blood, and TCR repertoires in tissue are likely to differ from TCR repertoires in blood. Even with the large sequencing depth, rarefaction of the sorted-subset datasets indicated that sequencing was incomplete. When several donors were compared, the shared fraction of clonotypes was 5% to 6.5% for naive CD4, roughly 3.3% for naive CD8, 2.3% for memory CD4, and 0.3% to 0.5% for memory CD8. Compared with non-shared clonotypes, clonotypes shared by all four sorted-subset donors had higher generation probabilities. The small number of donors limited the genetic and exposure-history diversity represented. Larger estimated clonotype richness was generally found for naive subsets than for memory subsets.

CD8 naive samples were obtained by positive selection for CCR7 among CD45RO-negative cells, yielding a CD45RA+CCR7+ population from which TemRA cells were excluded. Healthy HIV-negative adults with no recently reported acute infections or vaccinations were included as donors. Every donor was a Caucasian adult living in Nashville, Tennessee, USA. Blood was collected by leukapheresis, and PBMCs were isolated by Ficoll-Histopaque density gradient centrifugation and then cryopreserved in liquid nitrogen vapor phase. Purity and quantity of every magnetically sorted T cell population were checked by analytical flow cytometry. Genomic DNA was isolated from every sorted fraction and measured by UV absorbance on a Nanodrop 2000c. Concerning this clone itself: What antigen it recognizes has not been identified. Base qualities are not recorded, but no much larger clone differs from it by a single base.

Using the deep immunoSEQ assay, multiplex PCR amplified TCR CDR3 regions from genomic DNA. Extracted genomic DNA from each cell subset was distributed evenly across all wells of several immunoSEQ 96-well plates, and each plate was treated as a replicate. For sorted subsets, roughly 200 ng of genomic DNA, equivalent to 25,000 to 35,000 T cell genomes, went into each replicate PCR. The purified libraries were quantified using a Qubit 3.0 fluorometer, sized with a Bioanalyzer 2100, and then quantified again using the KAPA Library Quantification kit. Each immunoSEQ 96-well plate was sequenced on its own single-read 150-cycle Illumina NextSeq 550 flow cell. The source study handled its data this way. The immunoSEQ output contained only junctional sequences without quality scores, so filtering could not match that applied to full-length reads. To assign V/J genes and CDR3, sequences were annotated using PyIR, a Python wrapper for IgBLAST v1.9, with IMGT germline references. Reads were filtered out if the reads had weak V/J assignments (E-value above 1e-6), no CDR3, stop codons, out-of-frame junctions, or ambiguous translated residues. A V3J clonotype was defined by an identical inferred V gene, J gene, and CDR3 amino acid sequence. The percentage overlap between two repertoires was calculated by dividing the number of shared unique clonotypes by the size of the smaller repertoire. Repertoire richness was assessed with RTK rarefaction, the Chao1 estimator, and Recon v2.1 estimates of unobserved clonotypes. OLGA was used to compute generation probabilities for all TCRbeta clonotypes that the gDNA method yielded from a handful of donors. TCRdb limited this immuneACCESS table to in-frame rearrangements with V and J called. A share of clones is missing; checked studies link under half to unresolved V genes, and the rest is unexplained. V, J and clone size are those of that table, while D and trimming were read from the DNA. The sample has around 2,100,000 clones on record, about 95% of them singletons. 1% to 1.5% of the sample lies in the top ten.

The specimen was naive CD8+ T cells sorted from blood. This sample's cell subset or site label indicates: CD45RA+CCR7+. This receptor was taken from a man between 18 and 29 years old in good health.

The CDR3 corresponds to CASSYFAGQGNYEQYF. In nucleotide form, the sequence is TGTGCCAGCAGCTATTTTGCGGGACAGGGGAATTACGAGCAGTACTTC. The chain couples TRBV7-8 to TRBJ2-7, with 10 bases aligning to TRBD1. Inclusive of the bounding cysteine and phenylalanine, the CDR3 is 16 residues long. This entry keeps only the CDR3 DNA: 48 bases, framed from base 1. CDR1 and CDR2 are drawn from the germline V gene: SGHVS, FQNEAQ. V is cut back by 4 bases and J by 4 bases, with 10 bases in the junction unmatched.